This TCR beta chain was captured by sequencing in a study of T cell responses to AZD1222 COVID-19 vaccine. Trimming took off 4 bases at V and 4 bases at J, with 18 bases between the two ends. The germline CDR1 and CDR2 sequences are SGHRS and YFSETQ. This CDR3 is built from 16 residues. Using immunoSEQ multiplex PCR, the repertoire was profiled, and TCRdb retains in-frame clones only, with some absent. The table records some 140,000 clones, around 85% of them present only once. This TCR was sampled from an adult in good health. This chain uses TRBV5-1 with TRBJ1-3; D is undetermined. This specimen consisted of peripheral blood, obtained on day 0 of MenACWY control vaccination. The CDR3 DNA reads TGCGCCAGCAGCCCGTCCGGGTCCCCGCGGGGAAACACCATATATTTT. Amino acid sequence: CASSPSGSPRGNTIYF.